These 4 T cell receptor beta chains originate from one sample sequenced in a study of graft-versus-host responses after intestinal transplantation. The assay was immunoSEQ multiplex PCR, and TCRdb's table has in-frame clones only and misses some. Of over 70,000 clones detected, around 83% appear once; the ten largest clones hold about a sixth. These receptors are not linked to any known antigen. The material sequenced was unstimulated CD8+ T cells sorted from spleen or lymph node cells, taken before intestinal transplant. These receptors were taken from a human donor who received an intestinal transplant.

The CDR3 sequence is CASSTRDSFYNEQFF. The CDR3 DNA reads as TGTGCCAGCAGCACCCGGGACTCTTTTTACAATGAGCAGTTCTTC. V gene TRBV9 combines with J gene TRBJ2-1; D perhaps matches TRBD2 (6 bases). V was clipped by 4 bases and J by 4 bases, with 15 bases between them. The CDR3 extends over 15 amino acids. CDR1 is SGDLS and CDR2 is YYNGEE in the germline V gene.

J is TRBJ1-2 and V is TRBV5-4; 7 bases agree with TRBD1. Germline trimming cut 0 bases from V and 3 bases from J; bases unmatched to any gene: 5. Germline CDR1 is SGHNT and CDR2 is YYREEE (reference sequence). This CDR3 has 15 residues. The CDR3 here is CASSLVGQDHYGYTF. Written as DNA, the CDR3 is TGTGCCAGCAGCTTGGTTGGACAGGACCACTATGGCTACACCTTC.

This clone has a single count. V and J are TRBV6-4 and TRBJ1-1; 10 nucleotides match TRBD1. Germline values: CDR1 MRHNA, CDR2 SNTAGT. J was trimmed by 4 bases and V by 2 bases; bases with no gene match: 4. CDR3 length: 15 residues. CDR3 nucleotide sequence: TGTGCCAGCAGTGACAAGAGGACAGGGGGCACTGAAGCTTTCTTT. Its protein is CASSDKRTGGTEAFF.

The rearrangement joins TRBV5-4 to TRBJ1-1, with D possibly TRBD1 on 5 matching bases. Trimming removed 4 bases from V and 7 bases from J, with 11 bases in between. This CDR3 contains 12 residues. The germline CDR1 and CDR2 sequences are SGHNT and YYREEE (reference sequence). CDR3 residues: CASSPGGGEAFF. The DNA for the CDR3 is TGTGCCAGCAGCCCGGGCGGGGGTGAAGCTTTCTTT.